The next 31 T cell receptor beta chains were all read from a single sample in a study of blood T cells in healthy people across ages. The second PCR ran about 6 to 12 cycles with a sample-barcoded 5' primer and J-beta primers. One entry per CDR3 protein results from TCRdb running MiXCR on the 5' RACE reads. The sample contains 600,000 or so distinct CDR3 sequences, approximately 30% of which appear only once. The specimen sequenced was blood. These receptors were obtained from a woman older than 75 in good health.

This clonotype was counted at least ten times. A much larger clone differs from this one at a single base, so this may be a read error. This sequence joins TRBV5-1 and TRBJ2-3; TRBD1 matches 9 bases. With 4 bases clipped from V and 6 bases from J, the junction kept 3 bases outside the gene matches. CDR3 length: 13 residues. CDR1 and CDR2 (germline): SGHRS, YFSETQ. This CDR3 is CASSPTGGDTQYF. The CDR3 DNA reads as TGCGCCAGCAGCCCAACAGGGGGCGATACGCAGTATTTT.

This chain joins TRBV28 and TRBJ2-5; 10 bases are shared with TRBD2. Germline V gene data show CDR1 as MDHEN and CDR2 as SYDVKM. The CDR3 has 13 residues. Losses at the gene ends were 6 bases for V and 7 bases for J; bases not matched to a gene: 5. In nucleotides, the CDR3 is TGTGCCAGCAGGGGGACTAGCGAGGCGACCCAGTACTTC. This encodes CASRGTSEATQYF. Full variable domain (rest looked up from reference TRBV28 and TRBJ2-5): DVKVTQSSRYLVKRTGEKVFLECVQDMDHENMFWYRQDPGLGLRLIYFSYDVKMKEKGDIPEGYSVSREKKERFSLILESASTNQTSMYLCASRGTSEATQYFGPGTRLLVL.

V gene TRBV7-3 combines with J gene TRBJ2-1, with unresolved D. From germline, CDR1 is SGHTA and CDR2 FQGTGA. Trimming removed 4 bases at V and 10 bases at J, with 20 bases between. The CDR3 is 15 amino acids. The CDR3 loop reads CASSSPALGIHEQFF. For the CDR3, the DNA is TGTGCCAGCAGCTCCCCCGCTTTAGGGATCCACGAGCAGTTCTTC.

This clonotype was counted a few times. This chain joins TRBV27 and TRBJ2-3, with D unclear. Per germline, CDR1 MNHEY and CDR2 SMNVEV (reference sequence). This CDR3 region has 14 residues. Trimming took off 3 bases at V and 0 bases at J, with 7 bases between the two ends. Written as DNA, the CDR3 is TGTGCCAGCAGTTTTAACGTGAGCACAGATACGCAGTATTTT. Amino acid sequence: CASSFNVSTDTQYF.

In this sample, this clonotype turned up many times. CDR3 region: CASKVSGGVNEQFF. CDR3 nucleotide sequence: TGTGCCAGCAAAGTTAGCGGGGGGGTGAATGAGCAGTTCTTC. This chain links TRBV7-2 with TRBJ2-1; 11 bases agree with TRBD2. V was pared by 7 bases and J by 7 bases, with 6 bases of the junction left unmatched. Germline loops: CDR1 SGHTA, CDR2 FQGNSA. The CDR3 is 14 residues long.

As for this clonotype: This may arise from a read error, as a much more abundant clone is one base away. The chain joins TRBV5-6 to TRBJ2-5, with D possibly being TRBD1 (5 bases). CDR1 is SGHDT, CDR2 YYEEEE, per germline. The CDR3 totals 14 residues. The V and J ends lost 2 bases and 9 bases respectively, with 17 bases between them. The CDR3 nucleotides are TGTGCCAGCAGCTTACGGTCAGGGATACAGGCCCAGTACTTC. It codes for CASSLRSGIQAQYF.

This chain joins TRBV5-5 and TRBJ1-1; the D is unclear. V was shortened by 2 bases and J by 0 bases, with 14 bases between the two germline ends. This CDR3 has 16 residues. Germline CDR1 is SGHKS and CDR2 is YYEKEE (reference sequence). The CDR3 nucleotides read TGTGCCAGCAGCTTCATGTCTGGGCGGCTGAACACTGAAGCTTTCTTT. Protein: CASSFMSGRLNTEAFF. Full variable domain (remainder filled in from reference TRBV5-5 and TRBJ1-1): DAGVTQSPTHLIKTRGQQVTLRCSPISGHKSVSWYQQVLGQGPQFIFQYYEKEERGRGNFPDRFSARQFPNYSSELNVNALLLGDSALYLCASSFMSGRLNTEAFFGQGTRLTVV.

This sequence joins TRBV5-5 and TRBJ1-1; D call uncertain. The CDR3 totals 15 residues. Germline V gives CDR1 SGHKS, CDR2 YYEKEE (reference sequence). V was trimmed by 5 bases and J by 1 base, leaving 15 bases between them. The CDR3 DNA reads as TGTGCCAGCAGGATGAACCTGGAGGGGAACACTGAAGCTTTCTTT. Protein sequence: CASRMNLEGNTEAFF.

A note on this clonotype: A read error may be the cause here, since a much bigger clone is one base away. V and J are TRBV20-1 and TRBJ2-3; either TRBD1 or TRBD2 may fit D (5 bases each). Trimming left V 3 bases short and J 5 bases short, with 15 bases between. Looked up from germline, CDR1 is DFQATT and CDR2 is SNEGSKA (reference sequence). This CDR3 region has 14 residues. CDR3 sequence reads: CSARWDPMEDTQYF. The CDR3 coding sequence is TGCAGTGCTAGGTGGGACCCCATGGAAGATACGCAGTATTTT.

This clonotype was detected a few times. The chain has TRBV2 and TRBJ1-2, with 7 bases fitting TRBD1. Germline loops: CDR1 SNHLY, CDR2 FYNNEI. Trimming took 0 bases from V and 4 from J; bases not matched to a gene: 17. CDR3 size: 19 residues. CDR3 region: CASSEAQNRGGWFRYGYTF. The DNA of the CDR3 is TGTGCCAGCAGTGAAGCCCAAAACAGGGGAGGCTGGTTCCGCTATGGCTACACCTTC.

The chain employs TRBV21-1 and TRBJ2-7; the table's D call, TRBD1, was not checked against the DNA. TRBV21-1 is noted as a pseudogene. This CDR3 region has 15 residues. CDR3 in amino acids: CASIQIGRRSNEQYF. DNA of the CDR3: TGTGCCAGCATCCAAATAGGGCGGCGGTCGAACGAGCAGTACTTC.

This clonotype was seen only a few times. The rearrangement uses TRBV6-1 and TRBJ2-2; D uncertain. Trimming cost V 6 bases and J 6 bases, with 11 bases left between them. The germline gives CDR1 MNHNS, CDR2 SASEGT. The CDR3 runs to 13 residues. The CDR3 loop is CASRDPPPGELFF. Here the CDR3 DNA reads TGTGCCAGCAGGGACCCACCCCCCGGGGAGCTGTTTTTT.

Many counts were recorded for this clonotype. The chain couples TRBV28 to TRBJ1-4; possibly TRBD1 for D (5 bases). CDR3 length: 13 residues. Germline-derived CDR1 and CDR2 are MDHEN and SYDVKM. The ends were cut back, 10 bases at V and 7 bases at J, with 16 bases in the middle. CDR3 coding DNA: TGTGCCACCCCGGGGAGGGGAGGTGAAAAACTGTTTTTT. Translation gives CATPGRGGEKLFF.

This clonotype was counted at least ten times. This chain uses TRBV4-1 with TRBJ2-7, with TRBD2 matching over 10 bases. Germline assignment: CDR1 MGHRA and CDR2 YSYEKL. The CDR3 is 16 residues long. V was pared by 0 bases and J by 6 bases, with 8 bases of the junction left unmatched. CDR3 sequence reads: CASSQDAGLAFVEQYF. The CDR3 bases are TGCGCCAGCAGCCAAGATGCGGGACTAGCGTTTGTCGAGCAGTACTTC.

The genes are TRBV29-1 and TRBJ2-7; TRBD1 might be the D (6 bases). This CDR3 has 13 amino acids. The V end was cut by 2 bases, the J end by 3 bases, with 11 bases between. Germline CDR1 is SQVTM and CDR2 is ANQGSEA. The DNA of the CDR3 is TGCAGCGTTGAACCAGGGGACGACTACGAGCAGTACTTC. Its protein product is CSVEPGDDYEQYF.

This clonotype has a count of ten or more. The V gene is TRBV20-1, the J gene TRBJ2-1; D remains ambiguous. The CDR3 sequence is 15 residues long. Trimming stripped 0 bases from V and 2 bases from J, with 11 bases between. Germline V lookup: CDR1 DFQATT, CDR2 SNEGSKA (reference sequence). Here the CDR3 reads CSARDIGLAYNEQFF. In nucleotides, the CDR3 is TGCAGTGCTAGAGATATAGGCCTAGCCTACAATGAGCAGTTCTTC.

The chain recombines TRBV20-1 with TRBJ2-1; 8 positions agree with TRBD2. Per the germline V gene, CDR1 is DFQATT and CDR2 is SNEGSKA (reference sequence). The CDR3 sequence is 14 residues long. V was pared by 7 bases and J by 2 bases, with 7 bases of the junction left unmatched. This CDR3 reads CSGRGLAAYNEQFF. The CDR3 DNA reads as TGCAGTGGCCGCGGACTAGCCGCCTACAATGAGCAGTTCTTC.

In its sample, this clonotype was seen a few times. The CDR3 loop reads CAGGPADSRNEKLFF. The DNA for the CDR3 is TGTGCCGGGGGCCCCGCGGACAGTAGAAATGAAAAACTGTTTTTT. The rearrangement links TRBV28 to TRBJ1-4, with a weak D call TRBD1 (6 bases). V lost 11 bases, J lost 5 bases, and 21 bases lay in between. CDR3 length: 15 amino acids. Germline V gives CDR1 MDHEN, CDR2 SYDVKM.

As to this clonotype: Since a much larger clone is just one base distant, this may be a read error. The chain has TRBV11-2 and TRBJ2-7, with D perhaps matching TRBD2 (5 bases). In germline, CDR1 is SGHAT, CDR2 FQNNGV. V lost 3 bases, J lost 9 bases, and 15 bases lay in between. CDR3 length equals 13 residues. This CDR3 is CASSFGADGGQYF. The CDR3 DNA reads as TGTGCCAGCAGCTTCGGAGCGGACGGCGGGCAGTACTTC.

On this clonotype: With a much larger clone just one base away, this may be a read error. The chain links TRBV7-8 to TRBJ1-2; tentatively, D is TRBD1 (6 bases). Germline CDR1 SGHVS, CDR2 FQNEAQ. This CDR3 is built from 14 residues. V shed 5 bases and J shed 12 bases, with 22 bases lying between them. The CDR3 here is CASSLRTGFLGHTF. The DNA for the CDR3 is TGTGCCAGCAGCCTCCGAACAGGGTTCCTGGGCCACACCTTC.

In the case of this clonotype: One end of the junction fails to match germline, which may point to a read error. The chain carries TRBV20-1 and TRBJ1-1; TRBD1 might be the D (6 bases). The length of the CDR3 is 15 residues. Germline CDR1 is DFQATT and CDR2 is SNEGSKA (reference sequence). CDR3 nucleotide sequence: TGCAATGCTAGACTCCAGACGGGGGGCGGCACTGAAGCTTTCTTT. Protein sequence: CNARLQTGGGTEAFF.

This clonotype was detected many times. The chain joins TRBV20-1 to TRBJ1-2; possibly TRBD1 for D (6 bases). The CDR3 is 14 residues long. Germline CDR1 reads DFQATT; CDR2 reads SNEGSKA (reference sequence). The V gene lost 1 base and the J gene lost 4 bases, with 13 bases spanning the gap. The CDR3 sequence is CSARGSRGPYGYTF. CDR3 coding DNA: TGCAGTGCTAGAGGCAGCAGGGGACCCTATGGCTACACCTTC.

Points on this clonotype: This may arise from a read error, as a much more abundant clone is one base away. This sequence joins TRBV5-1 and TRBJ1-5; 7 bases align to TRBD1. This CDR3 contains 15 residues. Germline values: CDR1 SGHRS, CDR2 YFSETQ. CDR3 region: CASSSTGDRNQPLHF. As DNA, the CDR3 is TGCGCCAGCAGCTCCACAGGGGATCGAAATCAGCCCCTGCATTTT. Full variable domain (remainder filled in from reference TRBV5-1 and TRBJ1-5): KAGVTQTPRYLIKTRGQQVTLSCSPISGHRSVSWYQQTPGQGLQFLFEYFSETQRNKGNFPGRFSGRQFSNSRSEMNVSTLELGDSALYLCASSSTGDRNQPLHFGDGTRLSIL.

Concerning this clonotype: A read error is possible here, since a much larger clone lies one base away. V usage is TRBV24-1 and J usage is TRBJ2-1; 10 bases agree with TRBD2. Germline CDR1 reads KGHDR; CDR2 reads SFDVKD. The CDR3 contains 13 residues. CDR3 residues: CTTSDLAGGLQFF. The CDR3 region has the DNA TGTACCACCAGTGATTTAGCGGGGGGCCTCCAGTTCTTC.

This chain links TRBV7-2 with TRBJ2-6, with 8 bases identical to TRBD1. After removal of 6 bases from V and 0 bases from J, the junction contained 10 bases not matched to a gene. This CDR3 is built from 18 residues. Germline CDR1 SGHTA, CDR2 FQGNSA. The CDR3 nucleotides read TGTGCCAGCAGGCCTGCCGCAGGGGGCGCCTCTGGGGCCAACGTCCTGACTTTC. It yields the protein CASRPAAGGASGANVLTF.

The gene calls are TRBV7-2 and TRBJ2-5; the D gene is possibly TRBD2 (7 bases). Germline CDR1 SGHTA, CDR2 FQGNSA. V lost 0 bases and J 11 bases, leaving 16 bases between the germline ends. The length of the CDR3 is 14 residues. This chain's CDR3 is CASSLAAGADEQYF. Written as DNA, the CDR3 is TGTGCCAGCAGCTTAGCCGCGGGGGCCGATGAGCAGTACTTC.

This clonotype turned up a few times. A much bigger clone sits one base away, suggesting this may be a read error. The V call is TRBV7-3, the J call TRBJ2-4; D is perhaps TRBD1 (6 bases). The J call is uncertain, as TRBJ2-5 better fits the DNA end. CDR3 length: 13 amino acids. CDR1 SGHTA and CDR2 FQGTGA come from the germline V gene. The CDR3 is CTSSLSRGETQYF. CDR3 bases: TGTACCAGCAGCTTAAGCAGGGGAGAGACCCAGTACTTC.

This clonotype was seen many times. The chain links TRBV2 to TRBJ2-5, with 10 bases fitting TRBD1. The CDR3 is 16 amino acids. V trimming: 6 bases; J trimming: 2 bases; junction bases outside the gene matches: 9. The germline CDR1 and CDR2 sequences are SNHLY and FYNNEI. CDR3 nucleotide sequence: TGTGCCAGCAGGGTCGATCCGGGACAGGGGCAAGAGACCCAGTACTTC. Residues: CASRVDPGQGQETQYF.

The table lists this clonotype with many counts. The chain recombines TRBV18 with TRBJ2-7, with 9 positions matching TRBD1. The CDR3 has 15 amino acids. In germline, CDR1 is KGHSH, CDR2 LQKENI. Trimming cost V 2 bases and J 1 base; bases outside gene matches: 3. CDR3 in DNA: TGTGCCAGCTCACCATACGGGACAGGGTCCTACGAGCAGTACTTC. This gives the protein CASSPYGTGSYEQYF.

A few counts support this clonotype. The rearrangement joins TRBV28 to TRBJ1-6; possibly TRBD1 for D (5 bases). Germline-derived CDR1 and CDR2 are MDHEN and SYDVKM. The CDR3 contains 15 residues. V gave up 8 bases and J gave up 0 bases, with 11 bases separating them. CDR3 sequence: CASREGSSYNSPLHF. CDR3 sequence (DNA): TGTGCCAGCCGTGAGGGGAGCTCCTATAATTCACCCCTCCACTTT. The variable domain in full, with the rest retrieved from reference TRBV28 and TRBJ1-6, is DVKVTQSSRYLVKRTGEKVFLECVQDMDHENMFWYRQDPGLGLRLIYFSYDVKMKEKGDIPEGYSVSREKKERFSLILESASTNQTSMYLCASREGSSYNSPLHFGNGTRLTVT.

This clonotype has just a few counts. The V and J genes are TRBV11-1 and TRBJ2-2; the match to TRBD1 covers 7 bases. This CDR3 comprises 13 residues. Losses at the gene ends were 5 bases for V and 5 bases for J; bases not matched to a gene: 2. Per germline, CDR1 SGHAT and CDR2 FQDESV (reference sequence). The CDR3 region has the DNA TGTGCCAGCAGCCGCAGGGGGACCGGGGAGCTGTTTTTT. Translation: CASSRRGTGELFF.